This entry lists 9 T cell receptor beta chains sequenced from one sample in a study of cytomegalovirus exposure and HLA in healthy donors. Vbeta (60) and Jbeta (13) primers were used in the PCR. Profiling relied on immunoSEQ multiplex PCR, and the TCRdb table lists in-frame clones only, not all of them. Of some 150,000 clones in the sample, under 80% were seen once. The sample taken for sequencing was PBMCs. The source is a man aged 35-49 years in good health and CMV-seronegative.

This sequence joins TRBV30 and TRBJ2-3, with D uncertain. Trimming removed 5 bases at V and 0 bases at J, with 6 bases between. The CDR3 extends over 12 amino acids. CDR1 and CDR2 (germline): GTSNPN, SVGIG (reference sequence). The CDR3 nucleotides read TGTGCCTGGGCGAGTAGCACAGATACGCAGTATTTT. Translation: CAWASSTDTQYF.

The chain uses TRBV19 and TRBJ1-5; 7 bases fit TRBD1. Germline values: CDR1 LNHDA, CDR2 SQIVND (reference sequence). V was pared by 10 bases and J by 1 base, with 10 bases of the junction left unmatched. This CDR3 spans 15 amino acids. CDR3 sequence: CATRGKGGSNQPQHF. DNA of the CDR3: TGTGCCACCAGGGGGAAGGGAGGAAGCAATCAGCCCCAGCATTTT.

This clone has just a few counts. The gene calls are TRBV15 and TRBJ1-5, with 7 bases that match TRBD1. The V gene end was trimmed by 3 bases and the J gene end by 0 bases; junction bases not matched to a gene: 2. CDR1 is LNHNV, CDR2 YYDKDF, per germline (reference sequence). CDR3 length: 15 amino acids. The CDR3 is CATSSGTVSNQPQHF. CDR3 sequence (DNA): TGTGCCACCAGCAGCGGGACAGTTAGCAATCAGCCCCAGCATTTT.

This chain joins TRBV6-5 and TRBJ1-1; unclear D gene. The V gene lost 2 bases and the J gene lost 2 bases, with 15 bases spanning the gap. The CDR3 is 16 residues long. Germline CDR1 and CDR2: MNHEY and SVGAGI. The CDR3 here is CASSYNPGEINTEAFF. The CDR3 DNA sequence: TGTGCCAGCAGTTACAATCCCGGAGAGATAAACACTGAAGCTTTCTTT.

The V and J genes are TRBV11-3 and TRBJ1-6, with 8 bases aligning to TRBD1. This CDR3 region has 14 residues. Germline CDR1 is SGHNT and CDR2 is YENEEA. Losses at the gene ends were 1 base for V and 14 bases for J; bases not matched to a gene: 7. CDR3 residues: CASSLADRVGALHF. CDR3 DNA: TGTGCCAGCAGCTTAGCGGACAGGGTAGGGGCCCTCCACTTT.

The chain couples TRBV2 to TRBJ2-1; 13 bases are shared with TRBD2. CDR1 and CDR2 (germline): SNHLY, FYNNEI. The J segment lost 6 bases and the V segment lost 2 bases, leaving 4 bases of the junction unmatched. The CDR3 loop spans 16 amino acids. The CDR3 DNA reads TGTGCCAGCAGTGAACCGGGACTAGCGGGGACCAATGAGCAGTTCTTC. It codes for CASSEPGLAGTNEQFF.

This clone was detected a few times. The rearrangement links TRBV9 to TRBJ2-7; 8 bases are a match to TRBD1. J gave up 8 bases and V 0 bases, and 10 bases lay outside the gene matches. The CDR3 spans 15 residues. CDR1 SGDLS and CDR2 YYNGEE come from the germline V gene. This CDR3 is CASSVGTGNPTQQYF. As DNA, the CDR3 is TGTGCCAGCAGCGTAGGGACAGGGAATCCTACGCAGCAGTACTTC.

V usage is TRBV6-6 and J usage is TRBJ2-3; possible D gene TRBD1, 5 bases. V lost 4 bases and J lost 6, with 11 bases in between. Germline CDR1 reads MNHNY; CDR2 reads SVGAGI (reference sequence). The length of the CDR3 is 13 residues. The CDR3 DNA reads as TGTGCCAGCAGTTCCCAGGGCTACGATACGCAGTATTTT. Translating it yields CASSSQGYDTQYF.

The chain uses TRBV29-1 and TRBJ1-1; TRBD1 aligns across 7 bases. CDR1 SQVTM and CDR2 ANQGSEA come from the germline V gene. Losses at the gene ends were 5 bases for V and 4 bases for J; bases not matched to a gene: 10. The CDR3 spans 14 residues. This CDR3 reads CSVSSDRLATEAFF. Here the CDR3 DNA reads TGCAGCGTTTCCTCGGACAGGCTCGCCACTGAAGCTTTCTTT.